One sample yielded the 22 T cell receptor beta chains listed below, sequenced in a study of human T cells and chemical hapten exposure. TCRdb re-analysed the RACE reads in MiXCR, keeping a single row per CDR3 protein. The table lists about 380,000 distinct CDR3 sequences, roughly 4.8% of them singletons. Time point noted: patch test 1, 2 weeks after DPC sensitization. Treatment denoted: therapeutic diphenylcyclopropenone sensitization with weekly scalp DPC. The source was whole blood, collected in connection with sensitization to the hapten diphenylcyclopropenone (DPC). These receptors all stem from a woman in her fifties or sixties with alopecia areata. Some clones in this sample may be carry-over from other donors' samples.

This clonotype was observed at least ten times. This chain uses TRBV4-1 with TRBJ2-2; TRBD2 is a possible D gene (5 bases). The CDR3 is made up of 15 amino acids. Per germline, CDR1 MGHRA and CDR2 YSYEKL. Trimming removed 2 bases at V and 0 bases at J, with 7 bases between. CDR3 nucleotide sequence: TGCGCCAGCAGCCAAAACGGGGCGAACACCGGGGAGCTGTTTTTT. It is translated as CASSQNGANTGELFF.

V usage is TRBV20-1 and J usage is TRBJ2-1, with 11 bases matching TRBD1. Germline loops: CDR1 DFQATT, CDR2 SNEGSKA (reference sequence). Germline trimming cut 4 bases from V and 7 bases from J; bases unmatched to any gene: 9. The CDR3 covers 15 residues. The CDR3 DNA follows: TGCAGTGCTACTCCACTTGGGACAGGGGGGAATGAGCAGTTCTTC. This codes for CSATPLGTGGNEQFF.

The rearrangement uses TRBV30 and TRBJ1-5, with 8 bases aligning to TRBD1. V lost 5 bases, J lost 6 bases, and 3 bases stayed unmatched. The CDR3 runs 12 residues. CDR1 is GTSNPN and CDR2 is SVGIG in the germline V gene (reference sequence). As DNA, the CDR3 is TGTGCCTGGGACAGGGGCGCTCAGCCCCAGCATTTT. Amino acids: CAWDRGAQPQHF.

The chain carries TRBV3-1 and TRBJ2-1; the match to TRBD2 covers 10 bases. Looked up from germline, CDR1 is LGHDT and CDR2 is YNNKEL (reference sequence). The CDR3 sequence is 16 residues long. V shed 1 base and J 8 bases; nucleotides not matched to a gene: 8. CDR3 sequence (DNA): TGTGCCAGCAGCCAAGTGTTAGCGGGGGGCTTGGATGAGCAGTTCTTC. It is translated as CASSQVLAGGLDEQFF.

This clonotype was seen more than once but under ten times. The chain employs TRBV18 and TRBJ2-7; D is perhaps TRBD1 (6 bases). The CDR3 runs 13 residues. The V gene lost 3 bases and the J gene lost 6 bases, with 12 bases spanning the gap. Germline V gene sequence: CDR1 KGHSH, CDR2 LQKENI. CDR3 in amino acids: CASSPTTGSEQYF. CDR3 sequence (DNA): TGTGCCAGCTCACCTACTACAGGGAGCGAGCAGTACTTC.

The table lists this clonotype with many counts. CDR3 nucleotides: TGTGCCAGCAGTTTAGGGCAGTCTGGAAACACCATATATTTT. It encodes CASSLGQSGNTIYF. This chain joins TRBV12-3 or TRBV12-4 and TRBJ1-3; D is unresolved. CDR3 length: 14 residues. Trimming left V 1 base short and J 1 base short, with 5 bases between.

This clonotype was observed many times. V and J are TRBV6-5 and TRBJ1-6; TRBD1 agrees at 7 bases. Trimming at V came to 5 bases and at J to 7 bases, leaving 8 bases not matched to a gene. This CDR3 has 15 residues. Germline-derived CDR1 and CDR2 are MNHEY and SVGAGI. CDR3 DNA: TGTGCCAGCAGTCCCCTAAGGACAGGAAATTCACCCCTCCACTTT. Translating it yields CASSPLRTGNSPLHF.

The chain joins TRBV7-8 to TRBJ2-6; tentatively, D is TRBD1 (6 bases). Germline V lookup: CDR1 SGHVS, CDR2 FQNEAQ. This CDR3 is built from 16 residues. The V gene lost 5 bases and the J gene lost 1 base, with 12 bases spanning the gap. The CDR3 region is CASSPQTGSGANVLTF. CDR3 DNA sequence: TGTGCCAGCAGCCCCCAAACAGGGTCTGGGGCCAACGTCCTGACTTTC.

This clonotype was seen ten or more times. This chain uses TRBV7-9 with TRBJ1-1; D gene unclear. V lost 6 bases to trimming and J lost 7 bases, with 12 bases between them. Per germline, CDR1 SEHNR and CDR2 FQNEAQ (reference sequence). The CDR3 consists of 12 residues. This CDR3 is CASSFPRLEAFF. The CDR3 DNA reads as TGTGCCAGCAGTTTCCCTCGGCTTGAAGCTTTCTTT.

This clonotype was found many times. V is TRBV10-3 and J is TRBJ1-4; 9 positions match TRBD1. Germline V CDR1 and CDR2: ENHRY, SYGVKD. The V gene end was trimmed by 6 bases and the J gene end by 7 bases; junction bases not matched to a gene: 3. The CDR3 totals 13 residues. Here the CDR3 DNA reads TGTGCCATCAGACAGGGGGCGAGTGAAAAACTGTTTTTT. This sequence encodes CAIRQGASEKLFF.

This clonotype was observed a few times. The chain has TRBV29-1 and TRBJ1-5; D ambiguous. The length of the CDR3 is 12 residues. V was cut by 0 bases and J by 5 bases, with 5 bases left in between. Germline values: CDR1 SQVTM, CDR2 ANQGSEA. In DNA, the CDR3 is TGCAGCGTTGAAGACGGGGATCAGCCCCAGCATTTT. Translating it yields CSVEDGDQPQHF.

This clonotype was seen repeatedly, ten times or more. The gene calls are TRBV28 and TRBJ2-3; D uncertain. CDR3 size: 11 residues. Germline values: CDR1 MDHEN, CDR2 SYDVKM. The DNA of the CDR3 is TGTGTGGCGGCTCGCACAGATACGCAGTATTTT. Translated, it gives CVAARTDTQYF.

This clonotype turned up a few times. CDR3 sequence reads: CASSERTLELFF. CDR3 nucleotides: TGTGCCAGCAGTGAAAGGACCCTGGAGCTGTTTTTT. V gene TRBV2 combines with J gene TRBJ2-2; no definite D call. CDR1 and CDR2 (germline): SNHLY, FYNNEI. V lost 2 bases and J lost 10, with 8 bases in between. CDR3 length: 12 amino acids. The full variable domain, in which reference TRBV2 and TRBJ2-2 provide the parts outside the CDR3, is EPEVTQTPSHQVTQMGQEVILRCVPISNHLYFYWYRQILGQKVEFLVSFYNNEISEKSEIFDDQFSVERPDGSNFTLKIRSTKLEDSAMYFCASSERTLELFFGEGSRLTVL.

This clonotype has at least ten counts. The rearrangement uses TRBV3-1 and TRBJ2-5; no clear D. Trimming took 9 bases from V and 2 from J, leaving 13 bases between them. Germline V lookup: CDR1 LGHDT, CDR2 YNNKEL (reference sequence). The CDR3 loop spans 13 amino acids. The CDR3 loop reads CASAQGIQETQYF. The CDR3 DNA follows: TGTGCCAGTGCCCAAGGCATTCAAGAGACCCAGTACTTC.

This clonotype has just a few counts. The chain has TRBV2 and TRBJ1-1; tentative D call: TRBD1 (6 bases). The CDR3 contains 15 residues. Germline V CDR1 and CDR2: SNHLY, FYNNEI. The ends were cut back, 6 bases at V and 6 bases at J, with 20 bases in the middle. In nucleotides, the CDR3 is TGTGCCAGCAGAACTGGAGGGGGAAGATTCTCTGAAGCTTTCTTT. This translates into CASRTGGGRFSEAFF.

This clonotype turned up a few times. This chain uses TRBV9 with TRBJ2-1; 9 nucleotides align to TRBD2. This CDR3 spans 18 amino acids. In germline, CDR1 is SGDLS, CDR2 YYNGEE. The junction had 9 bases not matched to a gene; V was cut back by 0 bases and J by 2 bases. CDR3 in amino acids: CASSVAGGGAVPYNEQFF. The CDR3 DNA follows: TGTGCCAGCAGCGTAGCGGGCGGGGGGGCTGTCCCCTACAATGAGCAGTTCTTC.

This clonotype was counted a few times. This chain links TRBV13 with TRBJ1-1; tentative D call: TRBD1 (5 bases). The CDR3 consists of 17 residues. The germline gives CDR1 PRHDT, CDR2 FYEKMQ (reference sequence). Trimming cost V 5 bases and J 1 base, with 20 bases left between them. The DNA for the CDR3 is TGTGCCAGCAGCCAGGGACTCCCCAGAGGACGGAACACTGAAGCTTTCTTT. Protein product: CASSQGLPRGRNTEAFF.

The V and J genes are TRBV4-3 and TRBJ1-2; D is uncertain. Germline lookup yields CDR1 LGHNA and CDR2 YSLEER. V gave up 1 base and J gave up 6 bases, with 12 bases separating them. The CDR3 is 14 amino acids. The DNA for the CDR3 is TGCGCCAGCAGCCAAGTGATAGGGAAAGATGGCTACACCTTC. It translates to CASSQVIGKDGYTF.

This clonotype was observed at least ten times. The chain is built from TRBV20-1 and TRBJ2-1; a possible D gene is TRBD1 (6 bases). The ends were cut back, 5 bases at V and 1 base at J, with 18 bases in the middle. The CDR3 spans 16 residues. Germline CDR1 is DFQATT and CDR2 is SNEGSKA (reference sequence). CDR3 bases: TGCAGTGCTTTCCCTCAGGGGACGTCATCCTACAATGAGCAGTTCTTC. It is translated as CSAFPQGTSSYNEQFF.

This clonotype was seen at least ten times. The chain is built from TRBV7-9 and TRBJ2-7; 14 nucleotides agree with TRBD2. The CDR3 consists of 16 residues. From germline, CDR1 is SEHNR and CDR2 FQNEAQ (reference sequence). V shed 5 bases, J shed 4 bases, and the junction held 7 bases outside the gene matches. CDR3 loop: CASSPMGTSGSYEQYF. CDR3 DNA: TGTGCCAGCAGCCCGATGGGGACTAGCGGGAGTTACGAGCAGTACTTC.

This clonotype was found a few times. V gene TRBV6-2 or TRBV6-3 combines with J gene TRBJ2-1; D call uncertain. V dropped 0 bases and J dropped 0 bases, with 9 bases sitting between them. This CDR3 has 16 amino acids. Looked up from germline, CDR1 is MNHEY and CDR2 is SVGEGT. CDR3 nucleotide sequence: TGTGCCAGCAGTTACTCCAAATTGAGCTCCTACAATGAGCAGTTCTTC. This translates into CASSYSKLSSYNEQFF.

This clonotype was seen ten or more times. V gene TRBV12-3 or TRBV12-4 combines with J gene TRBJ1-1, with TRBD1 matching over 7 bases. V shed 5 bases, J shed 4 bases, and the junction held 7 bases outside the gene matches. There are 14 residues in the CDR3. The CDR3 loop is CASSPRQGPTEAFF. DNA for the CDR3: TGTGCCAGCAGTCCCCGACAGGGACCCACTGAAGCTTTCTTT.